This TCR beta chain is from a study of CD8+ T cells in alopecia areata. With 6 bases removed from V and 8 bases from J, the gap between germline ends came to 14 bases. The CDR3 consists of 12 residues. In germline, CDR1 is SQVTM, CDR2 ANQGSEA. Whole-study results and caveats: Sequencing of scalp tissue also captures the resident alphabeta T cells of normal skin.

cDNA prepared by RNA extraction and subsequent reverse transcription served as the template for sequencing. Assay used: immunoSEQ multiplex PCR; TCRdb lists only in-frame clones, some missing. This sample carries about 140,000 clones, around 51% of them seen once, and the ten largest clones take over 0.85%. As regards this clone: The antigen is not known.

The sequence was obtained from a human donor with alopecia areata. This specimen consisted of CD4+ T cells sorted from blood, obtained at week 0. The J gene is TRBJ2-1, the V gene TRBV29-1, with D possibly being TRBD1 or TRBD2 (6 bases each). CDR3 nucleotide sequence: TGCAGCGTACGCCCGGGGGCCGATGAGCAGTTCTTC. It encodes CSVRPGADEQFF.